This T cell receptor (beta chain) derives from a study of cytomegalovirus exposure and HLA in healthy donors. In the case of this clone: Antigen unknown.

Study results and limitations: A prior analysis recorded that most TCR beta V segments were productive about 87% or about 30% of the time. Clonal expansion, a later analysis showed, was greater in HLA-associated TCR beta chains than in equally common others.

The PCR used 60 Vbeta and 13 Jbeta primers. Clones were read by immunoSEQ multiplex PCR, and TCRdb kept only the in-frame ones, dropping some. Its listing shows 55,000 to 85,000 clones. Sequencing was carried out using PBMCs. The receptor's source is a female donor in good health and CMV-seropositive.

The chain's CDR3 is CASSLGRGGQRETQYF. The CDR3 bases are TGCGCCAGCAGCTTGGGTCGGGGGGGCCAGCGGGAGACCCAGTACTTC. V usage is TRBV5-1 and J usage is TRBJ2-5; 8 bases align to TRBD2. The ends lost 0 bases at V and 5 bases at J; junction bases unmatched: 9. The CDR3 loop spans 16 amino acids. Looked up from germline, CDR1 is SGHRS and CDR2 is YFSETQ.